This entry lists 5 T cell receptor beta chains sequenced from one sample in a study of blood T cell repertoires in COVID-19. The repertoire was sequenced with immunoSEQ multiplex PCR; TCRdb's copy has only in-frame clones and lacks some. The top ten hold approximately 15% of the sample, which has about 180,000 clones, 80% seen once. The specimen was PBMCs or T cells enriched from blood (not recorded which). The receptors were gathered from a man between 60 and 70 years old who had been exposed to COVID-19.

In this sample, this clone is medium-sized. The rearrangement links TRBV29-1 to TRBJ1-1; no clear D. The CDR3 extends over 12 amino acids. Trimming left V 0 bases short and J 4 bases short, with 6 bases between. Germline V gives CDR1 SQVTM, CDR2 ANQGSEA. The CDR3: CSVEDVGTEAFF. DNA for the CDR3: TGCAGCGTTGAAGATGTCGGCACTGAAGCTTTCTTT.

This chain connects TRBV15 to TRBJ1-1; D unclear. CDR3 size: 11 residues. Germline CDR1 and CDR2: LNHNV and YYDKDF (reference sequence). Trimming removed 5 bases at V and 3 bases at J, with 4 bases between. Here the CDR3 DNA reads TGTGCCACCAGCCGGGACACTGAAGCTTTCTTT. It encodes CATSRDTEAFF.

This chain joins TRBV12-1 and TRBJ2-7; TRBD1 is the table's D call, not checked against the DNA. TRBV12-1 counts as a pseudogene. This CDR3 spans 15 amino acids. The chain's CDR3 is CASSPNLTNTYEQYF. In DNA, the CDR3 is TGTGCCAGCAGCCCGAATCTGACAAACACCTACGAGCAGTACTTC.

V is TRBV28 and J is TRBJ1-4; tentatively, D is TRBD1 (6 bases). The V end lost 8 bases, the J end lost 1 base, and 20 bases lay between the germline ends. CDR1 MDHEN and CDR2 SYDVKM come from the germline V gene. The CDR3 totals 17 residues. The CDR3 DNA reads as TGTGCCAGCGGCCCTCCACGTGGGGGCCTAACTAATGAAAAACTGTTTTTT. This sequence encodes CASGPPRGGLTNEKLFF.

The chain is built from TRBV19 and TRBJ2-7; TRBD1 agrees at 7 bases. Germline CDR1 and CDR2: LNHDA and SQIVND (reference sequence). The V segment lost 0 bases and the J segment 3 bases; nucleotides outside the gene matches: 2. This CDR3 is built from 14 residues. CDR3 in DNA: TGTGCCAGTAGTATAGACGCAGGGGGCTACGAGCAGTACTTC. Its translation is CASSIDAGGYEQYF.